A selection of T cell receptor beta chains follows, all from one sample in a study of blood T cell repertoires in COVID-19. Repertoires were generated with immunoSEQ multiplex PCR, while TCRdb's copy carries only in-frame clones and drops some. The sample contains roughly 700,000 clones, 80% to 90% of which appear only once. Sample: peripheral blood. The origin of the receptors is a woman under 30 with acute or convalescent COVID-19. Both conserved end residues are part of each CDR3. A D gene is named only where the DNA matches it firmly. Clone size, where shown, is once, few, many, or a class for clones that have expanded.

J gene	D gene	clone size	CDR3 length	V gene	CDR3 DNA	CDR3 protein
TRBJ2-3	.	few	15	TRBV6-5	TGTGCCAGCAAGACAGTTCCTGCTAGCACAGATACGCAGTATTTT	CASKTVPASTDTQYF
TRBJ1-2	.	.	13	TRBV6-5	TGTGCCAGCAGCAAACAAGGGGTCATCGGCTACACCTTC	CASSKQGVIGYTF
TRBJ2-5	TRBD2	.	19	TRBV10-3	TGTGCCATCAGTGCCCACTCTAGCGGACCCACTAACAGGAAAGAGACCCAGTACTTC	CAISAHSSGPTNRKETQYF
TRBJ1-1	TRBD1	.	15	TRBV9	TGTGCCAGCAGCGTAACAGGGGCGTGGGACACTGAAGCTTTCTTT	CASSVTGAWDTEAFF
TRBJ2-1	TRBD2	.	15	TRBV4-2	TGTGCCAGCAGCCAATTAGCGGGGGGGCGGAATGAGCAGTTCTTC	CASSQLAGGRNEQFF
TRBJ2-3	.	.	17	TRBV5-4	TGTGCCAGCAGCTCGCGTAGGGGCGGATCTCTCACAGATACGCAGTATTTT	CASSSRRGGSLTDTQYF
TRBJ1-3	.	.	16	TRBV7-8	TGTGCCAGCAGCTCCCCCGATTCCGGCTCTGGAAACACCATATATTTT	CASSSPDSGSGNTIYF
TRBJ1-1	.	.	13	TRBV6-5	TGTGCCAGCAATTTTCAGGGGTCCACTGAAGCTTTCTTT	CASNFQGSTEAFF
TRBJ1-2	.	.	13	TRBV9	TGTGCCAGCAGCCTCCCCCAGGGCTATGGCTACACCTTC	CASSLPQGYGYTF
TRBJ2-1	.	.	15	TRBV2	TGTGCCAGCAGGAGGGCGGGGAGCTCCTACAATGAGCAGTTCTTC	CASRRAGSSYNEQFF
TRBJ1-4	TRBD1	.	14	TRBV7-2	TGTGCCAGCAGCTTAAACAGGGGGAATGAAAAACTGTTTTTT	CASSLNRGNEKLFF